What follows are 3 T cell receptor beta chains derived from one specimen sequenced in a study of beta chain features in type 1 diabetes. What was sequenced were expressed TCRB transcripts, since all of the isolated RNA had been reverse transcribed. Only in-frame clones appear in the TCRdb table, and some are missing; sequencing was by immunoSEQ multiplex PCR. The sample yields around 240,000 clones, around 10% seen once. The sample comprised naive CD4+ T cells from blood. The receptor set was obtained from a woman aged 18-29 years in good health.

This chain uses TRBV6-1 with TRBJ1-1, with 8 bases identical to TRBD1. The CDR3 covers 13 residues. The trim removed 3 bases at V and 11 bases at J, leaving 8 bases unmatched. The germline V gene encodes CDR1 MNHNS and CDR2 SASEGT. CDR3 amino acids: CASSESGQGSAFF. The CDR3 DNA follows: TGTGCCAGCAGTGAGAGCGGACAGGGATCGGCTTTCTTT.

The chain is built from TRBV6-5 and TRBJ2-3; a weak D match, TRBD2 (6 bases). The CDR3 runs to 15 residues. Germline CDR1 MNHEY, CDR2 SVGAGI. Trimming left V 5 bases short and J 1 base short, with 13 bases between. In DNA, the CDR3 is TGTGCCAGCAGTCGATCCCCGGGGGGCACAGATACGCAGTATTTT. Its translation: CASSRSPGGTDTQYF.

The J gene is TRBJ1-1, the V gene TRBV2; no clear D gene. CDR3 length: 13 residues. From germline, CDR1 is SNHLY and CDR2 FYNNEI. Trimming removed 8 bases at V and 4 bases at J, with 14 bases between. In DNA, the CDR3 is TGTGCCAGCGGCGGGGATCGCATCACTGAAGCTTTCTTT. The encoded protein is CASGGDRITEAFF.